The 5 T cell receptor beta chains below were found in one sample sequenced in a study of shared clonotypes between healthy human individuals. Repertoires were generated with immunoSEQ multiplex PCR, while TCRdb's copy carries only in-frame clones and drops some. The data contain millions of clones, about 95% of them seen just once; the ten biggest clones take up approximately 0.13%. Sequencing input: naive CD4+ T cells sorted from blood. Sample subset: CD45RA+ positively selected. These receptors all come from a man aged 18 to 29 in good health.

The rearrangement links TRBV15 to TRBJ1-6; unclear D gene. The CDR3 length is 16 residues. V lost 1 base, J lost 4 bases, and 11 bases lay in between. Germline assignment: CDR1 LNHNV and CDR2 YYDKDF (reference sequence). The CDR3 sequence: CATSRGGQKYNSPLHF. DNA of the CDR3: TGTGCCACCAGCAGAGGAGGCCAGAAATATAATTCACCCCTCCACTTT.

CDR3 DNA: TGTGCCAGCAGTTCCGACAGGGGCCACGAGCAGTACTTC. Its protein product is CASSSDRGHEQYF. The rearrangement uses TRBV2 and TRBJ2-7, with 8 bases aligning to TRBD1. The length of the CDR3 is 13 residues. V was clipped by 5 bases and J by 5 bases; unmatched bases: 5. CDR1 SNHLY and CDR2 FYNNEI come from the germline V gene.

The rearrangement uses TRBV29-1 and TRBJ2-1, with D possibly TRBD1 on 6 matching bases. Germline CDR1 and CDR2: SQVTM and ANQGSEA. The V end lost 0 bases, the J end lost 9 bases, and 18 bases lay between the germline ends. The CDR3 has 15 amino acids. This CDR3 reads CSVEDRDNQGSEQFF. CDR3 nucleotides: TGCAGCGTTGAAGACCGGGACAATCAGGGAAGTGAGCAGTTCTTC.

This chain connects TRBV7-2 to TRBJ2-7; D ambiguous. The CDR3 length is 14 residues. V was cut by 7 bases and J by 0 bases, with 13 bases left in between. Germline CDR1 SGHTA, CDR2 FQGNSA. The chain's CDR3 is CASTLGYSSYEQYF. CDR3 nucleotide sequence: TGTGCCAGCACCTTGGGGTACAGCTCCTACGAGCAGTACTTC.

This clone was recorded only once. The CDR3 sequence: CAISESTASGYQETQYF. The CDR3 DNA reads TGTGCCATCAGTGAGTCGACGGCTAGCGGGTACCAAGAGACCCAGTACTTC. The chain employs TRBV10-3 and TRBJ2-5; 8 positions match TRBD2. CDR3 length: 17 residues. The V gene's germline CDR1 is ENHRY and CDR2 SYGVKD. V lost 0 bases and J lost 0; bases outside the gene matches: 6.